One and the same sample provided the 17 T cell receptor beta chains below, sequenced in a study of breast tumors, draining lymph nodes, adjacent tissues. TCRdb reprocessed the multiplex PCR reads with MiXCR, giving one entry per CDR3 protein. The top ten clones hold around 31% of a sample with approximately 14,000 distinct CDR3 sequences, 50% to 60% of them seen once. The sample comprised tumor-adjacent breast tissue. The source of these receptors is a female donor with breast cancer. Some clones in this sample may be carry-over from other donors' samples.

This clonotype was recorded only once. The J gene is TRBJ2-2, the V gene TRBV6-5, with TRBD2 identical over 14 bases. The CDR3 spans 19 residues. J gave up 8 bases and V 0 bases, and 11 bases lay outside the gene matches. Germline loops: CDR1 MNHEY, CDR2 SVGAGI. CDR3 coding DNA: TGTGCCAGCAGTTACTCCCCGACTAGCGGGGGGGCCCGGAGGGGGGAGCTGTTTTTT. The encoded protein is CASSYSPTSGGARRGELFF.

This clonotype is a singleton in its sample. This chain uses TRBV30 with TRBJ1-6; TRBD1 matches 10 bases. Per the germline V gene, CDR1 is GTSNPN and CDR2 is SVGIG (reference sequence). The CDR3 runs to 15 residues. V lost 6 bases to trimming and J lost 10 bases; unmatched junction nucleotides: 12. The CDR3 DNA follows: TGTGCCTGCTTACTTCCGGGACAGGGGCACTCACCCCTCCACTTT. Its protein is CACLLPGQGHSPLHF.

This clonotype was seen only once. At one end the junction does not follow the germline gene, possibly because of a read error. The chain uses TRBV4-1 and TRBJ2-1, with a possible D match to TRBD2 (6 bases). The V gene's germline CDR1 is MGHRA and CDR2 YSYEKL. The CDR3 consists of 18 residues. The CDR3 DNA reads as TGCGCCAGCGGCCAAGCAGACTTTCTAGCGAGGGGCTACAATGAGCAGTTCTTC. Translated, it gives CASGQADFLARGYNEQFF.

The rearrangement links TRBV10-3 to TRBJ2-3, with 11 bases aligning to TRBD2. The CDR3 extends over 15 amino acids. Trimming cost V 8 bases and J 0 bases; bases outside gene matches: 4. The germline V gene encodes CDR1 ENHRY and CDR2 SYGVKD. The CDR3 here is CAIGRTSGSTDTQYF. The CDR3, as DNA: TGTGCCATCGGCCGGACTAGCGGGAGCACAGATACGCAGTATTTT.

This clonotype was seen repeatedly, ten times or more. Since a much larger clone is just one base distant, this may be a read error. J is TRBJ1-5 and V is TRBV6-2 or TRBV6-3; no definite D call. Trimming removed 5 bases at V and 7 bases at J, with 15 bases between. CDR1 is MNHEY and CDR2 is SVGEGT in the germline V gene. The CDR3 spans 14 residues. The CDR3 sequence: CASSRTVFSQPQHF. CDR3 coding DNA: TGTGCCAGCAGTCGGACGGTTTTTAGCCAGCCCCAGCATTTT.

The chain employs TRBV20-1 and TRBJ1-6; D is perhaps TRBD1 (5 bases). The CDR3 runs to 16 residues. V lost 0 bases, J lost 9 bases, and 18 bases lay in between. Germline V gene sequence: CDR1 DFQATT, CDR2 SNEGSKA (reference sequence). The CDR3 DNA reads TGCAGTGCTAGAGATGCCAGGTCAGGGCTGGTTTCACCCCTCCACTTT. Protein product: CSARDARSGLVSPLHF.

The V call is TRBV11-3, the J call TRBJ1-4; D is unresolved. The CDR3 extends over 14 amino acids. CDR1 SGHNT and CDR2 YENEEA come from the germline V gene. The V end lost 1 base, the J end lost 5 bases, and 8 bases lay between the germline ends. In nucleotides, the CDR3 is TGTGCCAGCAGCTTAGGCAGGTTGAATGAAAAACTGTTTTTT. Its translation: CASSLGRLNEKLFF.

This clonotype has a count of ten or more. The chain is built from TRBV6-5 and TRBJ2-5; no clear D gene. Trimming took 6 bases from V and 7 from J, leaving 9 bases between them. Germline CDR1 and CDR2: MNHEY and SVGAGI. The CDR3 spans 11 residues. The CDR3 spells CASRGPGTQYF. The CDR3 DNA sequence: TGTGCCAGCAGGGGCCCCGGGACCCAGTACTTC.

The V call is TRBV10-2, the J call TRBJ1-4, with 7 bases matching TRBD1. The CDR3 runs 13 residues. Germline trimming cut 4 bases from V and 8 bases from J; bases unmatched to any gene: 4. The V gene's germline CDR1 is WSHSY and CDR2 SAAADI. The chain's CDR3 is CASSVRGREKLFF. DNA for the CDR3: TGCGCCAGCAGTGTAAGGGGGCGAGAAAAACTGTTTTTT.

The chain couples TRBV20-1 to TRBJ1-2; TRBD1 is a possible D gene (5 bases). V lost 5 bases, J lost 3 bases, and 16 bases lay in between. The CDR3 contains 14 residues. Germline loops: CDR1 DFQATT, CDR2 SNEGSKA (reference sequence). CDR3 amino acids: CSAPSPWGDYGYTF. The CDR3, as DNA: TGCAGTGCTCCCTCTCCTTGGGGCGACTATGGCTACACCTTC.

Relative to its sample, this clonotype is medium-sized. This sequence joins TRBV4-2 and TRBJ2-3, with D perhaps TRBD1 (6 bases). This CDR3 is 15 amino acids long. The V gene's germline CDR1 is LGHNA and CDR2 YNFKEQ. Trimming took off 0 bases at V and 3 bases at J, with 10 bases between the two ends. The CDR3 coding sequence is TGTGCCAGCAGCCAAGAAGCAGGGGAGACAGATACGCAGTATTTT. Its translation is CASSQEAGETDTQYF.

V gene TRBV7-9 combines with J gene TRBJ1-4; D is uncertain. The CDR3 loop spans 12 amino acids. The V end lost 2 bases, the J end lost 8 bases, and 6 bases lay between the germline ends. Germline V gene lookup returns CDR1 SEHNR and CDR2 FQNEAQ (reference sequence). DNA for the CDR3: TGTGCCAGCAGCTTAATGAGGGAAAAACTGTTTTTT. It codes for CASSLMREKLFF.

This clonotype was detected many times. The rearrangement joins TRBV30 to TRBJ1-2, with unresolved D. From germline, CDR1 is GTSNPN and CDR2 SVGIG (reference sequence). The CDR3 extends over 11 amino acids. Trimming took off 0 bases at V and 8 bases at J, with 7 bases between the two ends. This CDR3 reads CAWSVRMGYTF. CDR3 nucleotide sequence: TGTGCCTGGAGTGTACGGATGGGCTACACCTTC.

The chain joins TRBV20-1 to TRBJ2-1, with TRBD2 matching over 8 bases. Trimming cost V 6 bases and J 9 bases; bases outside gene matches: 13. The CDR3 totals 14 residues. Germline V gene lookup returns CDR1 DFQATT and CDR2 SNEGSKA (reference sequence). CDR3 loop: CSAIGTSISTEQFF. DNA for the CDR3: TGCAGTGCGATCGGGACTAGTATCAGCACTGAGCAGTTCTTC.

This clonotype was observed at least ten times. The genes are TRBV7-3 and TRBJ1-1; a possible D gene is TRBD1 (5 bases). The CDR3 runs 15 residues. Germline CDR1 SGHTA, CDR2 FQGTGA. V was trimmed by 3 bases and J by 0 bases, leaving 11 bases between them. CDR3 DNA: TGTGCCAGCAGCTTTAGAAGGGGTGTGAACACTGAAGCTTTCTTT. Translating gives CASSFRRGVNTEAFF.

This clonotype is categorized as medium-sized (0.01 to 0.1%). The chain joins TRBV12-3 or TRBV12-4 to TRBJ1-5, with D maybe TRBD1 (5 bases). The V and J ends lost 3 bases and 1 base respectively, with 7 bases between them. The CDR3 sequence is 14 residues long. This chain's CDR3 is CASSLGGSNQPQHF. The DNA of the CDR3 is TGTGCCAGCAGTTTGGGGGGGAGCAATCAGCCCCAGCATTTT.

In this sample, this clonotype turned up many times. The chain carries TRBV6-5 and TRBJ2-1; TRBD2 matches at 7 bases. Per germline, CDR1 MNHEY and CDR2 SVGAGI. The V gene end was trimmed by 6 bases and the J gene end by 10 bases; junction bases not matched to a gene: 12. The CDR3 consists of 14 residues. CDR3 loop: CASSPNWEGHEQFF. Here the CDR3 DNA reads TGTGCCAGCAGCCCAAACTGGGAGGGCCACGAGCAGTTCTTC.